This TCR beta chain comes out of a study of shared clonotypes between healthy human individuals (TCRdb year 2020). At the level of the whole study: The cohort comprised two women and three men aged 18 to 49 years. For each donor, CD4 naive and CD4 memory were each given three plates, CD8 naive was given two plates, and CD8 memory was given one plate. To estimate repertoire size and how much clonotype sharing occurs between individuals, the study deeply sequenced the blood TCR repertoires of several healthy adults. To increase sequencing depth and limit assay-specific biases, TCR repertoire library preparation and sequencing were carried out by different laboratories using diverse techniques. Leukapheresis yielded between about 0.94 and 9.5 billion PBMCs per donor.

Using the deep immunoSEQ assay, multiplex PCR amplified TCR CDR3 regions from genomic DNA. Extracted genomic DNA from each cell subset was distributed evenly across all wells of several immunoSEQ 96-well plates, and each plate was treated as a replicate. For sorted subsets, approximately 190 ng genomic DNA, equal to tens of thousands of T cell genomes, was loaded into each replicate PCR. The purified libraries were quantified using a Qubit 3.0 fluorometer, sized with a Bioanalyzer 2100, and then quantified again using the KAPA Library Quantification kit. Each immunoSEQ 96-well plate was sequenced on its own single-read 150-cycle Illumina NextSeq 550 flow cell. On the authors' methods: Because the immunoSEQ output included only junctional sequences and no quality scores, the filtering could not be the same as the filtering used for full-length reads. Sequences were annotated with PyIR, a Python wrapper for IgBLAST v1.9, using IMGT germline references to assign V/J genes and CDR3. Reads were removed for weak V/J assignments (E-value above 1e-6), missing CDR3, stop codons, out-of-frame junctions, or ambiguous translated residues. A V3J clonotype was defined by an identical inferred V gene, J gene, and CDR3 amino acid sequence. The percentage overlap between two repertoires was calculated by dividing the number of shared unique clonotypes by the size of the smaller repertoire. Repertoire richness was assessed with RTK rarefaction, the Chao1 estimator, and Recon v2.1 estimates of unobserved clonotypes. Generation probabilities for all TCRbeta clonotypes obtained by the gDNA method from a few donors were computed using OLGA. Entries here come from immuneACCESS through TCRdb and include only in-frame sequences with V and J called. Some clones fail to appear in such tables; in the studies checked, an unresolved V gene covers under half of the shortfall, and the cause of the remainder is unknown. V and J calls and clone size come straight from that table; D and trimming were deduced from the DNA. The sample table shows some 1,600,000 clones, and approximately 98% are seen once. The biggest ten clones account for roughly 0.42% of the sample.

General conclusions and limits of the study: Naive subsets generally had larger estimated clonotype richness than memory subsets did. Because the study included only a small number of donors, the genetic and exposure-history diversity represented was limited. When a few donors were compared, the shared fraction of clonotypes was 5% to 6.5% for naive CD4, 3.5% for naive CD8, 2% to 2.5% for memory CD4, and less than 0.5% for memory CD8. Even with the large sequencing depth, rarefaction of the sorted-subset datasets indicated that sequencing was incomplete. Based on pairwise subsampling, the degree of clonotype sharing among donors was expected to be affected by sequencing depth. Compared with non-shared clonotypes, clonotypes shared by all four sorted-subset donors had higher generation probabilities. Sampling was restricted to blood, and TCR repertoires in tissues likely differ from the TCR repertoires found in blood.

The donors were healthy, HIV-negative adults who had no recently reported acute infections or vaccinations. Only Caucasian adults living in Nashville, Tennessee, USA were represented among the donors. Magnetic negative selection was used to enrich CD4+ T cells, after which naive cells were positively selected on CD45RA and the negative fraction became the memory subset. Blood was obtained by leukapheresis, after which PBMCs were separated by Ficoll-Histopaque density gradient centrifugation and cryopreserved in liquid nitrogen vapor phase. Purity and quantity of every magnetically sorted T cell population were checked by analytical flow cytometry. Genomic DNA was isolated from every sorted fraction and measured by UV absorbance on a Nanodrop 2000c. From the germline V gene (reference sequence), CDR1 is SGHKS and CDR2 is YYEKEE. Including the terminal cysteine and phenylalanine, the CDR3 comprises 14 residues. Just the 42-base CDR3 DNA is kept, in frame starting at base 1. From V the trimming removes 4 bases and from J it removes 4 bases, while the gene matches leave 7 bases of the junction unaccounted for.

A remark on this clone: What antigen it recognizes has not been identified. One base away there is no much larger clone; base qualities are not given.

This chain is built from TRBV5-5 and TRBJ1-2, and TRBD1 matches 7 of the central bases. This receptor was identified in a young man in good health. Sequenced material: naive CD4+ T cells sorted from blood. Taken with the paper, the label for cell subset or site translates to: CD45RA+ positively selected. At the DNA level, the sequence is TGTGCCAGCAGCCTGCCGTGGGACAGCTATGGCTACACCTTC. Its amino acids are CASSLPWDSYGYTF.